Presented here are 10 T cell receptor beta chains from one specimen sequenced in a study of technical replicates of blood from several donors. The repertoire was sequenced with immunoSEQ multiplex PCR; TCRdb's copy has only in-frame clones and lacks some. The data show more than 65,000 clones, just over 95% seen once. Sample: T cells isolated from PBMCs. The receptors shown here come from a human donor in good health.

This chain joins TRBV5-8 and TRBJ1-2, with TRBD1 identical over 7 bases. CDR3 length equals 13 residues. Per the germline V gene, CDR1 is SGHTS and CDR2 is YDEGEE. V dropped 1 base and J dropped 8; count of bases not matched to a gene: 5. CDR3 sequence: CASSLTGVVGYTF. Written as DNA, the CDR3 is TGTGCCAGCAGCTTGACAGGGGTGGTGGGCTACACCTTC.

The rearrangement links TRBV9 to TRBJ2-5; possible D gene TRBD2, 5 bases. The length of the CDR3 is 15 residues. Germline CDR1 and CDR2: SGDLS and YYNGEE. V lost 0 bases to trimming and J lost 4 bases, with 13 bases between them. The CDR3 reads CASSVDEGAVETQYF. The CDR3, as DNA: TGTGCCAGCAGCGTAGACGAGGGAGCTGTAGAGACCCAGTACTTC.

CDR3 in amino acids: CASSVIVGGGPGNTIYF. CDR3 DNA sequence: TGTGCCAGCAGCGTAATAGTCGGGGGTGGACCTGGAAACACCATATATTTT. The rearrangement uses TRBV9 and TRBJ1-3, with D possibly matching TRBD1 (5 bases). Germline V CDR1 and CDR2: SGDLS, YYNGEE. This CDR3 has 17 amino acids. V gave up 1 base and J gave up 2 bases, with 16 bases separating them.

The chain is built from TRBV11-1 and TRBJ2-2; D is possibly TRBD1 (6 bases). Trimming stripped 3 bases from V and 3 bases from J, with 8 bases between. The V gene's germline CDR1 is SGHAT and CDR2 FQDESV (reference sequence). This CDR3 contains 14 residues. CDR3 in amino acids: CASSFAGDTGELFF. The DNA of the CDR3 is TGTGCCAGCAGCTTTGCAGGGGACACCGGGGAGCTGTTTTTT.

The V and J genes are TRBV6-5 and TRBJ2-3; TRBD2 might be the D (5 bases). The CDR3 is made up of 13 amino acids. CDR1 and CDR2 (germline): MNHEY, SVGAGI. Trimming left V 6 bases short and J 4 bases short, with 11 bases between. CDR3 in DNA: TGTGCCAGCAGCCGGGGATCCCCAGATACGCAGTATTTT. This codes for CASSRGSPDTQYF.

The chain has TRBV11-1 and TRBJ2-3; no clear D. V was cut by 3 bases and J by 0 bases, with 10 bases left in between. There are 15 residues in the CDR3. In germline, CDR1 is SGHAT, CDR2 FQDESV (reference sequence). The CDR3 coding sequence is TGTGCCAGCAGCTTGCCCTCCAGAAGCACAGATACGCAGTATTTT. It is translated as CASSLPSRSTDTQYF.

This chain uses TRBV4-1 with TRBJ1-1; 7 bases match TRBD1. Trimming removed 4 bases from V and 10 bases from J; junction bases left unmatched: 6. CDR1 is MGHRA, CDR2 YSYEKL, per germline. CDR3 length: 12 amino acids. The CDR3 DNA reads as TGCGCCAGCAGCCGACAGGGTAATATAGCTTTCTTT. Amino acid sequence: CASSRQGNIAFF.

The chain uses TRBV19 and TRBJ1-1; D perhaps matches TRBD1 (5 bases). The V end was cut by 6 bases, the J end by 1 base, with 15 bases between. The V gene's germline CDR1 is LNHDA and CDR2 SQIVND (reference sequence). The CDR3 spans 15 residues. DNA for the CDR3: TGTGCCAGTAGATTACACGCCGGGGGGAACACTGAAGCTTTCTTT. It codes for CASRLHAGGNTEAFF.

This chain joins TRBV5-6 and TRBJ2-7; D may be TRBD1 (6 bases). The V end lost 3 bases, the J end lost 4 bases, and 8 bases lay between the germline ends. CDR3 length: 12 amino acids. Germline V gives CDR1 SGHDT, CDR2 YYEEEE. CDR3 bases: TGTGCCAGCAGCTGGACAGAATACGAGCAGTACTTC. As protein: CASSWTEYEQYF.

This chain uses TRBV4-1 with TRBJ2-3; 13 nucleotides align to TRBD2. The length of the CDR3 is 15 residues. Looked up from germline, CDR1 is MGHRA and CDR2 is YSYEKL. After removal of 4 bases from V and 4 bases from J, the junction contained 2 bases not matched to a gene. The chain's CDR3 is CASSLLAGGADTQYF. The CDR3 bases are TGCGCCAGCAGCCTACTAGCGGGAGGGGCAGATACGCAGTATTTT.